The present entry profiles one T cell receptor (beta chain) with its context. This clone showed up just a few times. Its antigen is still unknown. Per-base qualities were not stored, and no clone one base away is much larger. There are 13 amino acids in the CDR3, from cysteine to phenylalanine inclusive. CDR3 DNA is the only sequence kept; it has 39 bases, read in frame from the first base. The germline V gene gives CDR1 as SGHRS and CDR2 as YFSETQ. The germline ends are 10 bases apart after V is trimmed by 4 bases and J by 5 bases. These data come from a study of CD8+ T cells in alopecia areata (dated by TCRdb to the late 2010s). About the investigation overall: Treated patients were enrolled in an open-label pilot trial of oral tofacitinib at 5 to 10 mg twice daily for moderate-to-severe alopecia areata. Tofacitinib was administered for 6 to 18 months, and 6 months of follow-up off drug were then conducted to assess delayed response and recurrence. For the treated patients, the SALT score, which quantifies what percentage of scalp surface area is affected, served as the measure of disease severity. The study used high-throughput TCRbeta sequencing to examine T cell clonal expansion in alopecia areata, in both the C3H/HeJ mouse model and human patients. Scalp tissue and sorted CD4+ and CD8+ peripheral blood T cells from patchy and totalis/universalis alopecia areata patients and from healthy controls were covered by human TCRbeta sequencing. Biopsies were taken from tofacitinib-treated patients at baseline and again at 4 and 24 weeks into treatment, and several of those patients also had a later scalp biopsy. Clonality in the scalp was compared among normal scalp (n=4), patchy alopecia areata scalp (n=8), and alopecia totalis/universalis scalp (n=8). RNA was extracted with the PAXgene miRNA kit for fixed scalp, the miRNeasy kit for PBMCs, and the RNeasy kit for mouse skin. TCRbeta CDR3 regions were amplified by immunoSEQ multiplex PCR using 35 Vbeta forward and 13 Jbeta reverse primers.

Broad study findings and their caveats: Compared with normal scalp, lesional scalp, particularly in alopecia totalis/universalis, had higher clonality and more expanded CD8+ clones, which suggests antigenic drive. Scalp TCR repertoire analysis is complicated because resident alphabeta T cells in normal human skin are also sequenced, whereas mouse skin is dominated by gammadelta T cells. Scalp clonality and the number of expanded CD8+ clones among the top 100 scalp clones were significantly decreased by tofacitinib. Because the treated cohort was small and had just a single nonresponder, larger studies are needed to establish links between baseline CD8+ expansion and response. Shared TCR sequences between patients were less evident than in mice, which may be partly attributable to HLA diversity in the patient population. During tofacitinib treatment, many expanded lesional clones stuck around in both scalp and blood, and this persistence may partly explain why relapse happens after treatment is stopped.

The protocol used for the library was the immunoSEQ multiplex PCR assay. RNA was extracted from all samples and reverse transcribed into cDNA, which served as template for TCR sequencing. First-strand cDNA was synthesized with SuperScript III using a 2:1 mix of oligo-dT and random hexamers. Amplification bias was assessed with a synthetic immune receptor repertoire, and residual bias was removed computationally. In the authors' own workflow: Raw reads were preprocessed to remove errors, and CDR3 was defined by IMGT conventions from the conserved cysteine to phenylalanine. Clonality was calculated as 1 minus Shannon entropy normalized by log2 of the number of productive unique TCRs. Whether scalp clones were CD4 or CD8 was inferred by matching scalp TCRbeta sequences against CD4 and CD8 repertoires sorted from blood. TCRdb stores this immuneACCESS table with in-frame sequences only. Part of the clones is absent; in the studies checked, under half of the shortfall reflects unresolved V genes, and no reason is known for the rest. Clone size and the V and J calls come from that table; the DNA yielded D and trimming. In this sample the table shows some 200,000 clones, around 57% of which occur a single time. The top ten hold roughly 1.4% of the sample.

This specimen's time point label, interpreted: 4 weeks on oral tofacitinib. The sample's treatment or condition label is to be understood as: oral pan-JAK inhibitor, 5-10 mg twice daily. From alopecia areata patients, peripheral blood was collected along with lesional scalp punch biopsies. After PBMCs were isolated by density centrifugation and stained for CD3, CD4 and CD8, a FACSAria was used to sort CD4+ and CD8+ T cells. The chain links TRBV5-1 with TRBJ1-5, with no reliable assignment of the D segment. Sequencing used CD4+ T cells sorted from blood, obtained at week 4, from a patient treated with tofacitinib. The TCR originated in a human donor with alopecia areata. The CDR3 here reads CASSPGNDQPQHF. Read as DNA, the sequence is TGCGCCAGCAGCCCCGGTAACGATCAGCCCCAGCATTTT.